This T cell receptor beta chain was documented in a study of T cells after posttransplantation cyclophosphamide. Cyclophosphamide on days +3 and +4 followed busulfan-fludarabine conditioning and a marrow graft. This clone was seen repeatedly, ten times or more. Its antigen is not identified. The CDR3 has 15 amino acids. Germline V CDR1 and CDR2: LGHNA, YNFKEQ. Trimming left V 0 bases short and J 6 bases short, with 14 bases between. Repertoires were generated with immunoSEQ multiplex PCR, while TCRdb's copy carries only in-frame clones and drops some. The table lists about 5,400 clones, with no singletons. Findings and caveats of the study: Skin or GI-infiltrating T cells shared few TRB sequences with blood.

The material was PBMCs, obtained approximately 360 days after allogeneic stem cell transplant with posttransplant cyclophosphamide. This clonotype was obtained from a male patient aged 60-69 years who received an allogeneic stem cell transplant from a related donor, was CMV-positive, and had acute GVHD only. The graft donor may have given rise to some T cells. The genes are TRBV4-2 and TRBJ1-2, with D perhaps TRBD1 (6 bases). As DNA, the CDR3 is TGTGCCAGCAGCCAAGACCGAACCCCAGGGGATGGCTACACCTTC. Protein sequence: CASSQDRTPGDGYTF.